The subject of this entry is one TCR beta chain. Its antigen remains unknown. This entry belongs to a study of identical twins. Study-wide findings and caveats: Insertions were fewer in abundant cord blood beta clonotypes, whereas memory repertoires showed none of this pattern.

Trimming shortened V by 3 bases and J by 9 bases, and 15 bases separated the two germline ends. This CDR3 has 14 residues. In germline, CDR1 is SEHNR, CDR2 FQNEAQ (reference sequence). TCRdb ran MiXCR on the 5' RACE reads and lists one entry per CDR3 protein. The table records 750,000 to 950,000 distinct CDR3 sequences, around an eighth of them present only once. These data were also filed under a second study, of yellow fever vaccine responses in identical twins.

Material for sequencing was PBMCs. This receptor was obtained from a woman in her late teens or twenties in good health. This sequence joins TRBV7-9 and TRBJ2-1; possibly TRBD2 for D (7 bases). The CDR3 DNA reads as TGTGCCAGCAGCTTGGCGCGCGGGGGCCTTGAGCAGTTCTTC. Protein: CASSLARGGLEQFF.